The 24 T cell receptor beta chains given below trace back to one sample, sequenced in a study of blood T cell repertoires in COVID-19. Assay used: immunoSEQ multiplex PCR; TCRdb lists only in-frame clones, some missing. The repertoire holds 250,000 to 350,000 clones, 80% to 95% seen once, with 18% in the top ten. The sample taken for sequencing was PBMCs or T cells enriched from blood (not recorded which). These receptors were obtained from a woman aged 25 to 45 who had recovered from COVID-19.

A single count supports this clone. This sequence joins TRBV7-3 and TRBJ2-1; TRBD2 agrees at 14 bases. There are 17 residues in the CDR3. The germline V gene has CDR1 SGHTA and CDR2 FQGTGA. V gave up 5 bases and J gave up 9 bases; unmatched junction bases: 12. The CDR3 nucleotides are TGTGCCAGCAGCGGTGGGACTAGCGGGAGATCTGGCGGTGAGCAGTTCTTC. Translation gives CASSGGTSGRSGGEQFF.

The chain recombines TRBV6-5 with TRBJ1-2, with no clear D. Germline CDR1 reads MNHEY; CDR2 reads SVGAGI. CDR3 length: 16 amino acids. V gave up 1 base and J gave up 0 bases, with 12 bases separating them. This CDR3 reads CASSYYPVRSNYGYTF. CDR3 sequence (DNA): TGTGCCAGCAGTTACTACCCGGTTAGATCTAACTATGGCTACACCTTC.

This sequence joins TRBV6-4 and TRBJ2-3; D is perhaps TRBD2 (5 bases). Germline CDR1 is MRHNA and CDR2 is SNTAGT. V shed 4 bases and J shed 9 bases, with 11 bases lying between them. The CDR3 loop spans 12 amino acids. The CDR3 protein is CASSGISGTQYF. CDR3 DNA: TGTGCCAGCAGTGGGATCAGCGGAACGCAGTATTTT.

The chain employs TRBV28 and TRBJ1-2, with 7 bases lining up with TRBD1. V lost 7 bases and J lost 2; bases outside the gene matches: 4. The CDR3 covers 13 residues. Germline V gene data show CDR1 as MDHEN and CDR2 as SYDVKM. CDR3: CASKATGNYGYTF. The CDR3 DNA is TGTGCCAGCAAGGCGACAGGGAACTATGGCTACACCTTC.

The chain carries TRBV19 and TRBJ1-5; TRBD1 might be the D (5 bases). CDR1 and CDR2 from the germline V gene are LNHDA and SQIVND (reference sequence). The CDR3 runs 16 residues. Trimming cost V 2 bases and J 0 bases, with 11 bases left between them. CDR3 amino acids: CASSIFSGNSNQPQHF. The CDR3 DNA reads as TGTGCCAGTAGTATATTCTCAGGGAATAGCAATCAGCCCCAGCATTTT.

The CDR3 nucleotides are TGTGCCAGCAGCACCGGGCAAGAGACCCAGTACTTC. Its protein is CASSTGQETQYF. The chain links TRBV7-6 to TRBJ2-5; D unresolved. V gave up 5 bases and J gave up 2 bases, with 6 bases separating them. The CDR3 has 12 amino acids. From germline, CDR1 is SGHVS and CDR2 FNYEAQ.

The chain employs TRBV24-1 and TRBJ2-2; a possible D gene is TRBD1 (5 bases). Trimming pared 1 base from V and 6 bases from J, leaving 11 bases between. The CDR3 loop spans 15 amino acids. CDR1 and CDR2 (germline): KGHDR, SFDVKD. The CDR3 DNA reads TGTGCCACCAGTGATTTAAGCAGGGAAGCCGGGGAGCTGTTTTTT. It is translated as CATSDLSREAGELFF.

The rearrangement links TRBV2 to TRBJ2-3; 9 nucleotides line up with TRBD2. The CDR3 has 15 amino acids. The V gene end was trimmed by 4 bases and the J gene end by 1 base; junction bases not matched to a gene: 3. Per germline, CDR1 SNHLY and CDR2 FYNNEI. The CDR3 bases are TGTGCCAGCAGTGCAGGCGGGGGGGGCACAGATACGCAGTATTTT. Its translation: CASSAGGGGTDTQYF.

The rearrangement links TRBV28 to TRBJ2-2, with D tentatively TRBD2 (6 bases). Germline CDR1 and CDR2: MDHEN and SYDVKM. The V and J ends lost 7 bases and 7 bases respectively, with 16 bases between them. The CDR3 has 14 residues. CDR3 residues: CASTSPIGGGELFF. CDR3 DNA: TGTGCCAGCACTTCCCCGATCGGGGGCGGGGAGCTGTTTTTT.

Note on this clone: Germline is not matched at one junction end, which may reflect a read error. The rearrangement links TRBV7-3 to TRBJ1-1, with TRBD1 identical over 8 bases. There are 16 residues in the CDR3. CDR1 SGHTA and CDR2 FQGTGA come from the germline V gene. Written as DNA, the CDR3 is TGTGCCACCAGCTTAGGGACCAGGGGGCGCGTCACTGAAGCTTTCTTT. It translates to CATSLGTRGRVTEAFF.

The chain combines TRBV9 with TRBJ2-6; D might be TRBD1 (5 bases). The CDR3 has 15 amino acids. Germline V gene lookup returns CDR1 SGDLS and CDR2 YYNGEE. V lost 4 bases to trimming and J lost 2 bases, with 10 bases between them. CDR3 residues: CASSTLTAGANVLTF. The CDR3 DNA follows: TGTGCCAGCAGCACCTTGACAGCTGGGGCCAACGTCCTGACTTTC.

This chain links TRBV9 with TRBJ2-5; 10 positions agree with TRBD2. The CDR3 runs to 17 residues. The trim removed 4 bases at V and 5 bases at J, leaving 14 bases unmatched. Germline loops: CDR1 SGDLS, CDR2 YYNGEE. The CDR3 loop reads CASSSRGLAGVWETQYF. DNA for the CDR3: TGTGCCAGCAGCTCGCGGGGCCTAGCGGGAGTATGGGAGACCCAGTACTTC. Based on the CDR3 plus reference TRBV9 and TRBJ2-5, the full variable domain is DSGVTQTPKHLITATGQRVTLRCSPRSGDLSVYWYQQSLDQGLQFLIQYYNGEERAKGNILERFSAQQFPDLHSELNLSSLELGDSALYFCASSSRGLAGVWETQYFGPGTRLLVL.

The J gene is TRBJ2-7, the V gene TRBV7-8; D might be TRBD1 (6 bases). Deletions cut 1 base from V and 3 bases from J, with 7 bases between. The CDR3 is made up of 13 amino acids. The germline gives CDR1 SGHVS, CDR2 FQNEAQ. The CDR3 reads CASSLDRVYEQYF. In nucleotides, the CDR3 is TGTGCCAGCAGCTTAGACAGGGTCTACGAGCAGTACTTC.

The count of this clone is one. The rearrangement links TRBV2 to TRBJ2-7; 10 bases are shared with TRBD2. This CDR3 is 14 amino acids long. Germline loops: CDR1 SNHLY, CDR2 FYNNEI. The V and J ends lost 4 bases and 5 bases, in that order; junction bases with no gene match: 5. The CDR3 reads CASSASGSNNEQYF. The DNA of the CDR3 is TGTGCCAGCAGTGCTAGCGGGAGTAATAACGAGCAGTACTTC.

The genes are TRBV10-1 and TRBJ1-1, with 7 bases that match TRBD1. CDR1 is WNHNN, CDR2 SYGVQD, per germline (reference sequence). V was pared by 7 bases and J by 7 bases, with 9 bases of the junction left unmatched. This CDR3 has 13 amino acids. The CDR3 DNA reads as TGCGCCAGCATGCATCAGGGGGGCGGTGAAGCTTTCTTT. Its translation: CASMHQGGGEAFF.

CDR3 in DNA: TGTGCCAGCAGTTTAAGCCAGGGGGCGTTCGGGGAGCTGTTTTTT. Protein product: CASSLSQGAFGELFF. The genes are TRBV28 and TRBJ2-2; 8 bases align to TRBD1. The germline V gene encodes CDR1 MDHEN and CDR2 SYDVKM. The CDR3 has 15 residues. With 2 bases clipped from V and 7 bases from J, the junction kept 6 bases outside the gene matches.

V is TRBV2 and J is TRBJ1-5; D might be TRBD1 (5 bases). Germline V gene lookup returns CDR1 SNHLY and CDR2 FYNNEI. Deletions cut 4 bases from V and 4 bases from J, with 11 bases between. The CDR3 totals 14 residues. The CDR3 nucleotides are TGTGCCAGCAGTGTGGGGGGGAGGAATCAGCCCCAGCATTTT. Translated, it gives CASSVGGRNQPQHF. Combining the CDR3 with reference TRBV2 and TRBJ1-5 gives the whole variable domain EPEVTQTPSHQVTQMGQEVILRCVPISNHLYFYWYRQILGQKVEFLVSFYNNEISEKSEIFDDQFSVERPDGSNFTLKIRSTKLEDSAMYFCASSVGGRNQPQHFGDGTRLSIL.

This chain joins TRBV7-6 and TRBJ2-7; D perhaps matches TRBD1 (5 bases). The CDR3 is 16 amino acids. V dropped 4 bases and J dropped 4 bases, with 20 bases sitting between them. Germline V CDR1 and CDR2: SGHVS, FNYEAQ. This CDR3 reads CASSSRLTGSMYEQYF. The CDR3 bases are TGTGCCAGCAGCTCTCGTCTCACAGGTAGTATGTACGAGCAGTACTTC.

This sequence joins TRBV13 and TRBJ2-5, with 9 bases lining up with TRBD2. The germline CDR1 and CDR2 sequences are PRHDT and FYEKMQ (reference sequence). The J segment lost 5 bases and the V segment lost 3 bases, leaving 7 bases of the junction unmatched. The CDR3 spans 15 residues. The CDR3 sequence is CASSFERGAGETQYF. In DNA form, the CDR3 reads TGTGCCAGCAGCTTTGAGCGGGGGGCAGGGGAGACCCAGTACTTC.

This chain links TRBV4-2 with TRBJ1-3; tentatively, D is TRBD1 (5 bases). Trimming left V 2 bases short and J 1 base short, with 6 bases between. Germline V lookup: CDR1 LGHNA, CDR2 YNFKEQ. The CDR3 length is 14 residues. The CDR3 region has the DNA TGTGCCAGCAGCCAACGGGGGTCTGGAAACACCATATATTTT. It is translated as CASSQRGSGNTIYF.

V gene TRBV5-1 combines with J gene TRBJ2-3, with 9 bases matching TRBD2. Germline assignment: CDR1 SGHRS and CDR2 YFSETQ. J lost 1 base, V lost 3 bases, and 6 bases had no gene match. The CDR3 extends over 16 amino acids. In DNA form, the CDR3 reads TGCGCCAGCAGCTCCGCGAGCGGGGGGCGCACAGATACGCAGTATTTT. Translation: CASSSASGGRTDTQYF.

The rearrangement joins TRBV4-2 to TRBJ2-7; 10 bases agree with TRBD2. The length of the CDR3 is 15 residues. Germline values: CDR1 LGHNA, CDR2 YNFKEQ. The V and J ends lost 3 bases and 5 bases, in that order; junction bases with no gene match: 7. The DNA for the CDR3 is TGTGCCAGCAGCCAGGGGCGGACTAGCGGCCACGAGCAGTACTTC. The encoded protein is CASSQGRTSGHEQYF.

This clone was picked up one time. This chain links TRBV10-3 with TRBJ2-1; D perhaps matches TRBD2 (8 bases). Trimming shortened V by 6 bases and J by 13 bases, and 19 bases separated the two germline ends. The CDR3 runs to 13 residues. CDR1 ENHRY and CDR2 SYGVKD come from the germline V gene. The CDR3 DNA reads TGTGCCATCAGCGAGGGGGCGGGAGGAAAACAGTTCTTC. Translated, it gives CAISEGAGGKQFF.

This clone showed up just once. The rearrangement links TRBV9 to TRBJ2-7, with D hard to call. CDR1 is SGDLS and CDR2 is YYNGEE in the germline V gene. The CDR3 totals 14 residues. Trimming took off 5 bases at V and 2 bases at J, with 14 bases between the two ends. The CDR3 region has the DNA TGTGCCAGCAGTCCCCCAGCAGGAACCTACGAGCAGTACTTC. Translating gives CASSPPAGTYEQYF.